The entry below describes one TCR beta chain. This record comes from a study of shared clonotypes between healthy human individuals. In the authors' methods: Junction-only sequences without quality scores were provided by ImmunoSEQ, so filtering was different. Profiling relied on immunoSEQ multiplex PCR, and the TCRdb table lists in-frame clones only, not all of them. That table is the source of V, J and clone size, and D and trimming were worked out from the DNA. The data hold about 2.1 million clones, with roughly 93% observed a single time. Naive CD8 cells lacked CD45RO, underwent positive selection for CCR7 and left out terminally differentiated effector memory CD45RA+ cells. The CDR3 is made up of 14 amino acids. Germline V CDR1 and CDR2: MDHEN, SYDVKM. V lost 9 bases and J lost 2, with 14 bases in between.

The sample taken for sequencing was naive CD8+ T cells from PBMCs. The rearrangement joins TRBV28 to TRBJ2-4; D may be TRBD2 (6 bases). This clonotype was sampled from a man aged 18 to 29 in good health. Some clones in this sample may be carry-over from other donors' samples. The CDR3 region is CASWAGSTKNIQYF. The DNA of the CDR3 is TGTGCCAGTTGGGCGGGGAGCACCAAAAACATTCAGTACTTC.